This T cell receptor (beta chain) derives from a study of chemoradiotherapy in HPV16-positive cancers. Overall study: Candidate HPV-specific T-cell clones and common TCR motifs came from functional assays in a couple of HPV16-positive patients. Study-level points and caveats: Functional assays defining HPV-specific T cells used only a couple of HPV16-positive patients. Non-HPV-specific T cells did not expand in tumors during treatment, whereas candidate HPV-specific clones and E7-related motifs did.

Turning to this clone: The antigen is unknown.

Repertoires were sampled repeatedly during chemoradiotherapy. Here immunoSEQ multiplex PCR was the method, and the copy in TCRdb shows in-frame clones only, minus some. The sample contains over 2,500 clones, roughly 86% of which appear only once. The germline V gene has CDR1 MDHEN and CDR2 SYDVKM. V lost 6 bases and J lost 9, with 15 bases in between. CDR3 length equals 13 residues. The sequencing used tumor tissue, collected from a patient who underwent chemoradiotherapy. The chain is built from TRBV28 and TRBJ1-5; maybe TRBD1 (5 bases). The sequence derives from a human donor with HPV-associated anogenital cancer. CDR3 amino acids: CASSPPGGRPQHF. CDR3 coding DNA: TGTGCCAGCAGCCCTCCCGGGGGTAGGCCCCAGCATTTT.